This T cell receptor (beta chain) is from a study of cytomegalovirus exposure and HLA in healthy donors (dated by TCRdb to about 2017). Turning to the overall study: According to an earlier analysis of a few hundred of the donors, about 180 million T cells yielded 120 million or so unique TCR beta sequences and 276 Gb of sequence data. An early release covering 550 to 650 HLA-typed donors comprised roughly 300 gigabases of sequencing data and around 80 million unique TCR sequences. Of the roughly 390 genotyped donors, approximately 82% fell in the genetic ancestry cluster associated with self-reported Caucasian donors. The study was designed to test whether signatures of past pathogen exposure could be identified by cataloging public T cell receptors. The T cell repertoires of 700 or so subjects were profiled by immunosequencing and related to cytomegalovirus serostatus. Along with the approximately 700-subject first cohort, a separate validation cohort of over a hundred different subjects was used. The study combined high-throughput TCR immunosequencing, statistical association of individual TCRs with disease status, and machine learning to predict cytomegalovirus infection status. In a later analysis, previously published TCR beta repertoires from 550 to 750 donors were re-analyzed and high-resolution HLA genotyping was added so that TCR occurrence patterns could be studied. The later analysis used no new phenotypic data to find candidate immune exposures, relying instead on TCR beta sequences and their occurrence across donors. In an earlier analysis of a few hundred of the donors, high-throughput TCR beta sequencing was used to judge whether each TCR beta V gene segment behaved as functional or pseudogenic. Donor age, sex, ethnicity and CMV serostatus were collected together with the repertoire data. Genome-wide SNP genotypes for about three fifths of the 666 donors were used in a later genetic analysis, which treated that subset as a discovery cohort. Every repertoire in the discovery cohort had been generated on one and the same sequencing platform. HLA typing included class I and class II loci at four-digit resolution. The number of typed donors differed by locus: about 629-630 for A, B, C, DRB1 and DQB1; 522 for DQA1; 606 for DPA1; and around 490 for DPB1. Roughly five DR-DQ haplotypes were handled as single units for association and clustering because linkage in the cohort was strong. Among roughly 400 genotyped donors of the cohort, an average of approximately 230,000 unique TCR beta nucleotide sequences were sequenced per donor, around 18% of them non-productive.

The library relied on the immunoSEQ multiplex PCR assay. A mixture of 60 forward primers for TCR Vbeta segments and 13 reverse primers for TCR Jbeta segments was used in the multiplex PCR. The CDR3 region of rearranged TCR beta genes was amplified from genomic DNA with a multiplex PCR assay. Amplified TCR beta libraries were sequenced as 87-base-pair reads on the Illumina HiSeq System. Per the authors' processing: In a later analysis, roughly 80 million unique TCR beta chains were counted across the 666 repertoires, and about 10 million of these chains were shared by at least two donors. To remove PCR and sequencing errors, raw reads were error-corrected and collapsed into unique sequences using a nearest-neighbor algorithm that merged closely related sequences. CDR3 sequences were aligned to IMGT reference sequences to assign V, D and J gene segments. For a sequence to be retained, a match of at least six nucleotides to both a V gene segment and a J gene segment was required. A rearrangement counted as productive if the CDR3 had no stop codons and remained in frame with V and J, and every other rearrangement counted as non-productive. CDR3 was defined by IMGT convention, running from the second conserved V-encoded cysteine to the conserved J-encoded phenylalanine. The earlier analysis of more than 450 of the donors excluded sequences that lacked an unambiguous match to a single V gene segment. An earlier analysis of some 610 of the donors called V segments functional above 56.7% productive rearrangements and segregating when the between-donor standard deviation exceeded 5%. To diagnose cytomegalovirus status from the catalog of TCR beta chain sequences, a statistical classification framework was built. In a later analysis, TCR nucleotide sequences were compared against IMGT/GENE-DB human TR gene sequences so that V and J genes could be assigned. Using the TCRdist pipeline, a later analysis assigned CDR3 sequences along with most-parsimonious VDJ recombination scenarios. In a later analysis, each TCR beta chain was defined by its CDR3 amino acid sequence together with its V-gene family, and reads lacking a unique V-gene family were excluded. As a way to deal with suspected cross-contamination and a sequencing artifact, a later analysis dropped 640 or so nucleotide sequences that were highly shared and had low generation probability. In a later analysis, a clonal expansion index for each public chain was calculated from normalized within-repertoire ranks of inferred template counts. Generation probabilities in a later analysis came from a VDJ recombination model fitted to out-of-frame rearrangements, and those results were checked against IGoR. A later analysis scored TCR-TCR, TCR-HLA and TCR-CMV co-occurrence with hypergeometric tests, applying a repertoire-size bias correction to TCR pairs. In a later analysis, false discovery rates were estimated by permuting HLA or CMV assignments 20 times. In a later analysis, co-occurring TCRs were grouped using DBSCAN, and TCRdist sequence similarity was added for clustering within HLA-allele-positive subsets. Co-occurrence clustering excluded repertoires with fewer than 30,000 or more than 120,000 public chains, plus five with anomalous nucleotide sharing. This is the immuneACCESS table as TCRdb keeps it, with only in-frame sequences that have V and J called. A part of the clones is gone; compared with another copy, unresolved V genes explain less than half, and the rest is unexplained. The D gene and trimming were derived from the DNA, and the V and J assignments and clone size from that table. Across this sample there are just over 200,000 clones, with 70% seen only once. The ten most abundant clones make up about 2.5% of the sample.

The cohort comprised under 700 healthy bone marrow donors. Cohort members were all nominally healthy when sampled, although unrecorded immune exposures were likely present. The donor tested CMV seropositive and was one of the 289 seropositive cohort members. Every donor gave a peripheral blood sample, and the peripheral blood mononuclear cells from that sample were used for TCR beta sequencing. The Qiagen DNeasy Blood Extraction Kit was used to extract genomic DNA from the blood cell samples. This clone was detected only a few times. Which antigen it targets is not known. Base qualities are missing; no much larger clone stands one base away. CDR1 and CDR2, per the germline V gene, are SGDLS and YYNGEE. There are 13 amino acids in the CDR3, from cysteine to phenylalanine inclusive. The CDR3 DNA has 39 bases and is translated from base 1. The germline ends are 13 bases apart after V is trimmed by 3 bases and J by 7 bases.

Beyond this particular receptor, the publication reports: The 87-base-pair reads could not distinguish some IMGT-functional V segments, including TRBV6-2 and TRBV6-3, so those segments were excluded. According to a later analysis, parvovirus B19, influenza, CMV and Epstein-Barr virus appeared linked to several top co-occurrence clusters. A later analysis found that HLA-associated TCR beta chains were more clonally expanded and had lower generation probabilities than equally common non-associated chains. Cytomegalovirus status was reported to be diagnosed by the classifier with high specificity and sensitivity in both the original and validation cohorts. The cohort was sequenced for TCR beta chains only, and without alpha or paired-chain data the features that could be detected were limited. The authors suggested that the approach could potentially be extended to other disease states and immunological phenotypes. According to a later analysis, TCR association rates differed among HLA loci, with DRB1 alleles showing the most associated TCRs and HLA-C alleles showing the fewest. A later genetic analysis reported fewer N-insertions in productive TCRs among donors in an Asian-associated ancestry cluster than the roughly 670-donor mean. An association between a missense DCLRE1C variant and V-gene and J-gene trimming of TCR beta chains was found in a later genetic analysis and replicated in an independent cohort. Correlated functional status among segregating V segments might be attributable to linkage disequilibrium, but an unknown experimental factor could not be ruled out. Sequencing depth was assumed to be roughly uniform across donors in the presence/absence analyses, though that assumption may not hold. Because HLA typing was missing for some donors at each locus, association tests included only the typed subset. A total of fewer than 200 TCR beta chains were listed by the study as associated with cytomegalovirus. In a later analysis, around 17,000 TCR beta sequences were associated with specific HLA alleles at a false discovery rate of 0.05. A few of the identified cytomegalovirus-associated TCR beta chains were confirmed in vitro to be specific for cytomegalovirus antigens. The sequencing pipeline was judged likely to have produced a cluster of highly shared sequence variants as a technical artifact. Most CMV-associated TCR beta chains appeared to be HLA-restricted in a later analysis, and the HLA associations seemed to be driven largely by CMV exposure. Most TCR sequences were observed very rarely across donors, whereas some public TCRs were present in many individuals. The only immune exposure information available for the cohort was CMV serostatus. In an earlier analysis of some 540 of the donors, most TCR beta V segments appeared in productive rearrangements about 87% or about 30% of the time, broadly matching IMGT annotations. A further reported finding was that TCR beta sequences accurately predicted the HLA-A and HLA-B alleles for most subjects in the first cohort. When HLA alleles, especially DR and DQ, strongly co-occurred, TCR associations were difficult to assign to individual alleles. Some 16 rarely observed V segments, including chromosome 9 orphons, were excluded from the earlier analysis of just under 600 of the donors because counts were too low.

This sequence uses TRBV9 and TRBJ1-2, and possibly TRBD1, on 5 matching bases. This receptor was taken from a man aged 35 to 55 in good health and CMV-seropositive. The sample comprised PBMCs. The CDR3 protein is CASSAGGDAGYTF. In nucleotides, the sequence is TGTGCCAGCAGCGCGGGGGGAGATGCTGGCTACACCTTC. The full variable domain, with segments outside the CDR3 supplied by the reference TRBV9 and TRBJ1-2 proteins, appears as DSGVTQTPKHLITATGQRVTLRCSPRSGDLSVYWYQQSLDQGLQFLIQYYNGEERAKGNILERFSAQQFPDLHSELNLSSLELGDSALYFCASSAGGDAGYTFGSGTRLTVV.